This is a list of T cell receptor beta chains from one sample in a study of T cell repertoires in cytomegalovirus infection. For these TCRs, the target antigens are not known. TCRdb called the reads again in MiXCR, with one record for every CDR3 protein. The table lists 71,000 or so distinct CDR3 sequences, approximately 22% of them singletons. Sequences were derived from CD8+ T cells from cultured PBMCs, sampled from culture after CMV antigen stimulation. The origin of the receptors is a human donor in good health (CMV status not recorded). Some clones in this sample may be carry-over from other donors' samples. Each CDR3 is given with its conserved first and last residue. A D gene is named only where the DNA matches it firmly. Size values are once, few and many counts, or a class for expanded clones, and some rows have none.

v_call	clone_size	d_call	j_call	cdr3_nt	cdr3_aa
TRBV29-1	few	TRBD2	TRBJ2-3	TGCAGCGTTGAGCCCGCCGGGCTAGCGGGGGGGACTGCAGATACGCAGTATTTT	CSVEPAGLAGGTADTQYF
TRBV6-5	few	TRBD1	TRBJ2-2	TGTGCCAGCAGTTACTACAGGGGAACCGGGGAGCTGTTTTTT	CASSYYRGTGELFF
TRBV7-6	few	.	TRBJ1-1	TGTGCCAGCAGCTCAGCGGGTCGGGGCACTGAAGCTTTCTTT	CASSSAGRGTEAFF
TRBV10-3	.	.	TRBJ2-3	TGTGCCATCAGTGGCCCGGGGCTCACAGATACGCAGTATTTT	CAISGPGLTDTQYF
TRBV28	.	.	TRBJ2-1	TGTGCCAGCAGTGCAACCGACAGACCCTACAATGAGCAGTTCTTC	CASSATDRPYNEQFF
TRBV6-2/TRBV6-3	.	.	TRBJ1-1	TGTGCCAGCAGTTACTCGAGCGGTGGCGGTTCTAGATCGGAAGCTTTCTTT	CASSYSSGGGSRSEAFF
TRBV7-8	.	.	TRBJ2-7	TGTGCCAGCAGCTTGGGGAGTTCCCCCTACGAGCAGTACTTC	CASSLGSSPYEQYF
TRBV12-3/TRBV12-4	many	.	TRBJ2-1	TGTGCCAGCAGTTTAGATTTCGGGTACAATGAGCAGTTCTTC	CASSLDFGYNEQFF
TRBV6-5	.	.	TRBJ2-2	TGTGCCAGCAGTTACTCGCCCAGTACGAACACCGGGGAGCTGTTTTTT	CASSYSPSTNTGELFF
TRBV7-2	many	TRBD1	TRBJ2-6	TGTGCCAGCAGCTTAGTGGACAGGGGGATTGGGGCCAACGTCCTGACTTTC	CASSLVDRGIGANVLTF
TRBV7-9	.	.	TRBJ2-7	TGTGCCAGCAGCCCGGACACGGGGGATTACGAGCAGTACTTC	CASSPDTGDYEQYF
TRBV6-6	few	.	TRBJ1-2	TGTGCCAGCAGTTACCCCTGGACAGAGAACTATGGCTACACCTTC	CASSYPWTENYGYTF
TRBV7-2	.	.	TRBJ2-3	TGTGCCAGCAGCGGGACGGCAGATACGCAGTATTTT	CASSGTADTQYF
TRBV7-9	.	.	TRBJ2-5	TGTGCCAGCAGCCCCCCCCGGCAGGGAACCGGAGAGACCCAGTACTTC	CASSPPRQGTGETQYF
TRBV27	few	.	TRBJ1-5	TGTGCCAGCAGCCTTCGACACATTAGCAATCAGCCCCAGCATTTT	CASSLRHISNQPQHF
TRBV7-2	.	TRBD1	TRBJ2-7	TGTGCCAGCAGCTTCAGGGACAGGGGCGAAAACGAGCAGTACTTC	CASSFRDRGENEQYF
TRBV6-5	.	.	TRBJ1-3	TGTGCCAGCAGTTACGACAGAATACGAAACACCATATATTTT	CASSYDRIRNTIYF
TRBV2	.	.	TRBJ2-3	TGTGCCAGCTCTTGGGGGGTGGAGAGCACAGATACGCAGTATTTT	CASSWGVESTDTQYF
TRBV11-2	few	.	TRBJ1-1	TGTGCCAGCAGCTCCGGGGGTGAAGCTTTCTTT	CASSSGGEAFF
TRBV4-2	.	.	TRBJ1-4	TGTGCCAGCAGCGTCCGGGCAAGTGGTTTCGATGAAAAACTGTTTTTT	CASSVRASGFDEKLFF
TRBV27	few	TRBD1	TRBJ1-2	TGTGCCAGCAGTTTGTCCGGGACAGGGGTCTATGGCTACACCTTC	CASSLSGTGVYGYTF
TRBV7-2	.	.	TRBJ2-7	TGTGCCAGCAGCCAGGGACGCCTGGGGCACTACGAGCAGTACTTC	CASSQGRLGHYEQYF
TRBV5-6	few	.	TRBJ2-7	TGTGCCAGCTCCGGGGGTCAATACGAGCAGTACTTC	CASSGGQYEQYF
TRBV7-2	many	.	TRBJ1-1	TGTGCCAGCAGCTCGATCACGAACACTGAAGCTTTCTTT	CASSSITNTEAFF
TRBV12-3/TRBV12-4	few	.	TRBJ2-1	TGTGCCAGCAGTTCGTACAGGGATGAGCAGTTCTTC	CASSSYRDEQFF
TRBV4-2	few	TRBD1	TRBJ1-4	TGTGCCAGCAGCCCTCCGGGACAGTACGAAAAACTGTTTTTT	CASSPPGQYEKLFF
TRBV12-3/TRBV12-4	few	.	TRBJ1-1	TGTGCCAGCAGCCAGTCGGGGCAGAACACTGAAGCTTTCTTT	CASSQSGQNTEAFF
TRBV7-9	many	.	TRBJ2-2	TGTGCCAGCAGCTTAAAGGCGAACACCGGGGAGCTGTTTTTT	CASSLKANTGELFF
TRBV7-8	.	.	TRBJ2-1	TGTGCCAGCAGCGTCCTCCGGGCTGACAATGAGCAGTTCTTC	CASSVLRADNEQFF
TRBV4-1	many	TRBD1	TRBJ1-4	TGCGCCAGCAGCCAAGAGGCGGGACAGAGTCCGGGGGAAAAACTGTTTTTT	CASSQEAGQSPGEKLFF
TRBV7-6	few	.	TRBJ1-3	TGTGCCAGTGGCGTCTCTGGAAACACCATATATTTT	CASGVSGNTIYF
TRBV7-6	few	.	TRBJ2-3	TGTGCCAGCAGCCTTCCGATAGATACGCAGTATTTT	CASSLPIDTQYF
TRBV7-8	.	.	TRBJ1-5	TGTGCCAGCAGCCCGACGGGGGCAAATCAGCCCCAGCATTTT	CASSPTGANQPQHF
TRBV7-2	few	.	TRBJ2-2	TGTGCCAGCAGTCTTAATTACGCCGGGGAGCTGTTTTTT	CASSLNYAGELFF
TRBV9	.	TRBD1	TRBJ1-1	TGTGCCAGCGGGGGACAGAGGTCGCAGGCTGAAGCTTTCTTT	CASGGQRSQAEAFF
TRBV7-9	.	.	TRBJ2-2	TGTGCCAGCAGTACCGAACAGGTCAACGGGGAGCTGTTTTTT	CASSTEQVNGELFF
TRBV6-5	.	.	TRBJ2-3	TGTGCCAGCAGTCCCCAACCTCCATCCTATAGCGGTGCGGGTTTGGGAGATACGCAGTATTTT	CASSPQPPSYSGAGLGDTQYF
TRBV7-9	.	TRBD1	TRBJ2-1	TGTGCCAGCAGCTCAACAGGGGGGCCTTACAATGAGCAGTTCTTC	CASSSTGGPYNEQFF
TRBV7-9	.	.	TRBJ2-2	TGTGCCAGCAGCTTGGGCCCGTTCGAGCTGTTTTTT	CASSLGPFELFF
TRBV19	.	TRBD1	TRBJ1-1	TGTGCCACTTCCGACAGGGGAGGACCCCAAAACACTGAAGCTTTCTTT	CATSDRGGPQNTEAFF
TRBV4-1	many	TRBD2	TRBJ2-5	TGCGCCAGCAGCCCTAGCGGGTCGGAGACCCAGTACTTC	CASSPSGSETQYF